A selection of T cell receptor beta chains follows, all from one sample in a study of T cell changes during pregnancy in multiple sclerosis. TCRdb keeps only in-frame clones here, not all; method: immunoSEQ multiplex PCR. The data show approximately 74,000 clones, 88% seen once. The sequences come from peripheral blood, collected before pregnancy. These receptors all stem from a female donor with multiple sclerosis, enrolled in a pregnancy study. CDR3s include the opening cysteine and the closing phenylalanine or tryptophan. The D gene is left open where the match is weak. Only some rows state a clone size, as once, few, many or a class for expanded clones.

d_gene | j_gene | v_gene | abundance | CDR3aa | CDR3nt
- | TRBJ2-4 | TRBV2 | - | CASSERSAADIQYF | TGTGCCAGCAGTGAGAGGTCCGCGGCGGACATTCAGTACTTC
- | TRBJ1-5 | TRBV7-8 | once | CASSLGRGRNQPQHF | TGTGCCAGCAGCTTAGGCAGGGGTAGGAATCAGCCCCAGCATTTT
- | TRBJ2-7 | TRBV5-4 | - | CASSLAGGRLYEQYF | TGTGCCAGCAGCTTGGCTGGGGGGAGGTTATACGAGCAGTACTTC
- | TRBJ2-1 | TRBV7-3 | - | CASSLNSRQLQFF | TGTGCCAGCAGCTTAAATTCCCGCCAGTTGCAGTTCTTC
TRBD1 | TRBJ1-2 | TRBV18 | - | CASSDGTDYGYTF | TGTGCCAGCTCGGACGGGACAGACTATGGCTACACCTTC
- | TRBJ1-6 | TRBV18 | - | CASSQDMIGEGNSPLHF | TGTGCCAGCTCACAAGACATGATTGGGGAGGGTAATTCACCCCTCCACTTT
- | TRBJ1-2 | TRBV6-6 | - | CASSYDGAYGYTF | TGTGCCAGCAGTTATGATGGGGCCTATGGCTACACCTTC
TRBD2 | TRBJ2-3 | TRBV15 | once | CATTSESVSYGGAVDTQYF | TGTGCCACCACCTCAGAGAGTGTATCCTACGGGGGGGCCGTAGATACGCAGTATTTT
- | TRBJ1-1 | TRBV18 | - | CASSPPSYVHTEAFF | TGTGCCAGCTCACCACCGAGCTATGTCCACACTGAAGCTTTCTTT
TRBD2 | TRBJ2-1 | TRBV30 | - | CAWSVFVGGLGEQFF | TGTGCCTGGAGTGTTTTCGTGGGAGGGTTGGGTGAGCAGTTCTTC
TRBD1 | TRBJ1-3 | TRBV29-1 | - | CSVDGQGPSSGNTIYF | TGCAGCGTTGACGGACAGGGACCAAGCTCTGGAAACACCATATATTTT
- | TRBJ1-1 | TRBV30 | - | CAWSVRGGGSTEAFF | TGTGCCTGGAGTGTACGGGGTGGAGGGAGCACTGAAGCTTTCTTT
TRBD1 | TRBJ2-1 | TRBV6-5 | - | CASSSLRDREDNEQFF | TGTGCCAGCAGTTCACTCCGGGACAGGGAAGACAATGAGCAGTTCTTC